This T cell receptor (beta chain) is drawn from a study of T-cell reconstitution after alpha-beta-depleted transplantation in children. This clonotype was recorded at least ten times. Construction of the TCRbeta library involved unique molecular identifiers. TCRdb reanalysed the PCR reads using MiXCR and keeps one entry per CDR3 protein. The top ten clones hold more than 5.5% of a sample with some 200,000 distinct CDR3 sequences, around 7% of them seen once. Germline V gene lookup returns CDR1 MNHNS and CDR2 SASEGT. The CDR3 has 13 residues. Trimming removed 6 bases from V and 4 bases from J; junction bases left unmatched: 3.

The chain recombines TRBV6-1 with TRBJ2-7; 10 bases line up with TRBD1. The specimen was PBMCs, collected before TCRalphabeta/CD19-depleted stem cell transplant. This sequence was found in a boy aged 2 to 9 with acute lymphoblastic leukemia, due to receive a stem cell transplant. DNA of the CDR3: TGTGCCAGCAGGGGACAGGGGACGTACGAGCAGTACTTC. Translation: CASRGQGTYEQYF.